The 29 T cell receptor beta chains listed next were all sequenced from one sample in a study of metastatic and nonmetastatic thyroid tumors (dated by TCRdb to 2018 to 2020). No patient had received any treatment before thyroid surgery. Libraries were constructed by PCR. Sequenced on an Illumina HiSeq 4000. The public reads were reanalyzed by TCRdb: fastp trimming at Q25, MiXCR alignment, in-frame beta chains only. This sample has tens of thousands of clones in its table, and 20% to 25% of those were observed once. The top ten hold 14% of the sample. Sample: tumor tissue. All receptors derive from a female donor with papillary thyroid cancer or a benign thyroid nodule (not recorded which). Some clones in this sample may be carry-over from other donors' samples.

The chain employs TRBV11-1 and TRBJ2-7; 7 bases fit TRBD1. This CDR3 spans 15 amino acids. Germline CDR1 SGHAT, CDR2 FQDESV (reference sequence). Trimming at V came to 5 bases and at J to 3 bases, leaving 10 bases not matched to a gene. CDR3: CASSLRDSVFYEQYF. The CDR3, as DNA: TGTGCCAGCAGCCTCCGGGACAGTGTTTTCTACGAGCAGTACTTC.

This clone showed up many times. The chain is built from TRBV10-1 and TRBJ1-6, with D unresolved. The CDR3 sequence is 13 residues long. Germline V gene sequence: CDR1 WNHNN, CDR2 SYGVQD (reference sequence). V was cut by 1 base and J by 7 bases, with 5 bases left in between. CDR3 region: CASSELQNSPLHF. DNA for the CDR3: TGCGCCAGCAGTGAGTTACAGAATTCACCCCTCCACTTT.

V usage is TRBV11-2 and J usage is TRBJ2-1; 13 bases align to TRBD2. The CDR3 runs to 16 residues. V trimming: 0 bases; J trimming: 5 bases; junction bases outside the gene matches: 1. Per the germline V gene, CDR1 is SGHAT and CDR2 is FQNNGV. CDR3 residues: CASSLEGTSGNNEQFF. As DNA, the CDR3 is TGTGCCAGCAGCTTAGAAGGGACTAGCGGGAACAATGAGCAGTTCTTC. Drawing the rest from reference TRBV11-2 and TRBJ2-1, the complete variable domain is EAGVAQSPRYKIIEKRQSVAFWCNPISGHATLYWYQQILGQGPKLLIQFQNNGVVDDSQLPKDRFSAERLKGVDSTLKIQPAKLEDSAVYLCASSLEGTSGNNEQFFGPGTRLTVL.

This clone has a single count. The gene calls are TRBV11-3 and TRBJ1-6; D uncertain. The length of the CDR3 is 13 residues. The germline gives CDR1 SGHNT, CDR2 YENEEA. V dropped 3 bases and J dropped 7 bases, with 7 bases sitting between them. The CDR3 nucleotides read TGTGCCAGCAGCTTGTCCGGAAATTCACCCCTCCACTTT. Translation gives CASSLSGNSPLHF.

Ten or more counts support this clone. The junction differs from germline at one of its ends, possibly a read error. This chain uses TRBV9 with TRBJ2-3; D gene unclear. This CDR3 spans 14 amino acids. Germline assignment: CDR1 SGDLS and CDR2 YYNGEE. The CDR3 DNA follows: TGTGCCAGCAGCGTAAGGCCCTTCACAGATACGCGGTATTTT. Its protein product is CASSVRPFTDTRYF.

The rearrangement joins TRBV3-1 to TRBJ2-1; D might be TRBD2 (5 bases). Trimming took 4 bases from V and 0 from J, leaving 13 bases between them. Germline V lookup: CDR1 LGHDT, CDR2 YNNKEL (reference sequence). The CDR3 sequence is 16 residues long. DNA for the CDR3: TGTGCCAGCAGCCTCAGCGGCGGAGGCTCCTACAATGAGCAGTTCTTC. Translated, it gives CASSLSGGGSYNEQFF.

This clone was recorded at least ten times. The gene calls are TRBV7-7 and TRBJ1-6, with 9 bases fitting TRBD1. The V gene's germline CDR1 is SSHAT and CDR2 FNYEAQ (reference sequence). CDR3 length: 15 residues. With 1 base clipped from V and 9 bases from J, the junction kept 4 bases outside the gene matches. CDR3 sequence: CASSLGGTGTSPLHF. The CDR3 DNA sequence: TGTGCCAGCAGCTTAGGAGGGACAGGGACTTCACCCCTCCACTTT.

The chain uses TRBV24-1 and TRBJ2-2; 8 bases map to TRBD1. The CDR3 extends over 17 amino acids. The junction had 15 bases not matched to a gene; V was cut back by 7 bases and J by 6 bases. Germline CDR1 is KGHDR and CDR2 is SFDVKD. The CDR3 nucleotides are TGTGCCACCAGCGGCCCCCCCCAGGGGGCAGGAGCCGGGGAGCTGTTTTTT. Translated: CATSGPPQGAGAGELFF.

The V gene is TRBV7-2, the J gene TRBJ2-1; no definite D call. The CDR3 totals 12 residues. The V gene's germline CDR1 is SGHTA and CDR2 FQGNSA. V lost 3 bases and J lost 9, with 9 bases in between. The CDR3 DNA is TGTACCAGCAGCTTGAGGCAAGGTGAGCAGTTCTTC. Encoded protein: CTSSLRQGEQFF.

Ten or more counts support this clone. The same CDR3 can be traced to other DNA sequences in this sample. The CDR3 DNA reads TGTGCCAGCAGCTTTACCAGGGAATCAAACTACGAGCAGTACTTC. It encodes CASSFTRESNYEQYF. V is TRBV7-6 and J is TRBJ2-7; weak D call: TRBD1 (5 bases). This CDR3 region has 15 residues. V lost 3 bases to trimming and J lost 3 bases, with 15 bases between them. CDR1 and CDR2 (germline): SGHVS, FNYEAQ.

This chain joins TRBV18 and TRBJ2-7; 7 bases align to TRBD2. J was trimmed by 2 bases and V by 6 bases; bases with no gene match: 4. Germline-derived CDR1 and CDR2 are KGHSH and LQKENI. This CDR3 spans 13 amino acids. The CDR3 coding sequence is TGTGCCAGCTCGGGCCGGGGGGCCTACGAGCAGTACTTC. As protein: CASSGRGAYEQYF.

In this sample, this clone turned up a few times. The chain carries TRBV6-1 and TRBJ2-7; 7 bases fit TRBD1. The CDR3 runs to 15 residues. Germline-derived CDR1 and CDR2 are MNHNS and SASEGT. V lost 6 bases and J lost 3; bases outside the gene matches: 11. CDR3 region: CASSLKDRRNYEQYF. CDR3 nucleotide sequence: TGTGCCAGCAGCCTAAAGGACAGGCGTAACTACGAGCAGTACTTC.

The chain is built from TRBV20-1 and TRBJ2-7, with 9 bases aligning to TRBD2. The CDR3 loop spans 14 amino acids. Trimming cost V 3 bases and J 3 bases; bases outside gene matches: 6. The germline V gene has CDR1 DFQATT and CDR2 SNEGSKA (reference sequence). CDR3 DNA sequence: TGCAGTGCTAGGGCCCTAGCGGGACACTACGAGCAGTACTTC. The encoded protein is CSARALAGHYEQYF.

The V gene is TRBV20-1, the J gene TRBJ2-1, with 14 bases that match TRBD2. The CDR3 is 19 residues long. Trimming removed 1 base from V and 4 bases from J; junction bases left unmatched: 12. Germline V gene lookup returns CDR1 DFQATT and CDR2 SNEGSKA (reference sequence). The CDR3 reads CSARVVEGLAGVGYNEQFF. The CDR3 nucleotides are TGCAGTGCTAGAGTAGTGGAGGGACTAGCGGGAGTAGGGTACAATGAGCAGTTCTTC.

This clone has more than one count but fewer than ten. The CDR3 DNA sequence: TGTGCCAGCAGCAGACTAGAAGCAGATACGCAGTATTTT. Translation gives CASSRLEADTQYF. This rearrangement joins TRBV2 to TRBJ2-3, with TRBD2 as a possible D gene (6 bases). This CDR3 spans 13 amino acids. CDR1 SNHLY and CDR2 FYNNEI come from the germline V gene. Trimming removed 6 bases from V and 4 bases from J, with 11 bases in between.

The table lists this clone with many counts. This chain uses TRBV29-1 with TRBJ1-1; weak D call: TRBD1 (5 bases). The CDR3 consists of 14 residues. V shed 5 bases and J shed 0 bases, with 13 bases lying between them. CDR1 SQVTM and CDR2 ANQGSEA come from the germline V gene. The CDR3 here is CSVSIGGMNTEAFF. CDR3 DNA: TGCAGCGTTTCTATTGGGGGAATGAACACTGAAGCTTTCTTT.

This clone was found many times. The chain has TRBV19 and TRBJ2-3; D call uncertain. CDR3 length equals 15 residues. The germline gives CDR1 LNHDA, CDR2 SQIVND (reference sequence). Trimming shortened V by 5 bases and J by 0 bases, and 12 bases separated the two germline ends. The CDR3 sequence: CASSASLASTDTQYF. The CDR3 region has the DNA TGTGCCAGTAGTGCCTCGCTTGCTAGCACAGATACGCAGTATTTT.

With regard to this clone: One junction end disagrees with the germline gene, perhaps due to a read error. The chain combines TRBV7-6 with TRBJ2-2; tentative D call: TRBD2 (6 bases). The CDR3 consists of 15 residues. Germline V gives CDR1 SGHVS, CDR2 FNYEAQ. The CDR3 sequence is CASVLFSSIGGELFF. DNA for the CDR3: TGTGCCAGCGTGCTATTCAGCAGCATTGGCGGGGAGCTTTTTTTT.

Concerning this clone: At one boundary the junction diverges from the germline segment, which might be a read error. This sequence joins TRBV28 and TRBJ2-4; D not resolved. Germline lookup yields CDR1 MDHEN and CDR2 SYDVKM. This CDR3 comprises 11 residues. CDR3 DNA sequence: TGTGCCAGCAGTTCGGCGGATTCGGTGAACTTC. Translated, it gives CASSSADSVNF.

This clone was counted at least ten times. V and J are TRBV3-1 and TRBJ2-2; unclear D gene. Germline V gene lookup returns CDR1 LGHDT and CDR2 YNNKEL (reference sequence). The ends were cut back, 1 base at V and 8 bases at J, with 11 bases in the middle. This CDR3 has 14 amino acids. CDR3 nucleotides: TGTGCCAGCAGCCAAGTGTTTAGGGCTGGGGAGCTGTTTTTT. Its translation is CASSQVFRAGELFF.

This clone was seen many times. This sequence joins TRBV20-1 and TRBJ1-2; 7 bases agree with TRBD1. This CDR3 has 15 residues. V lost 2 bases and J lost 0; bases outside the gene matches: 6. The germline gives CDR1 DFQATT, CDR2 SNEGSKA (reference sequence). The CDR3 is CSARRQGESNYGYTF. In DNA form, the CDR3 reads TGCAGTGCTAGAAGACAGGGAGAATCTAACTATGGCTACACCTTC.

The chain employs TRBV20-1 and TRBJ2-3, with D possibly matching TRBD1 (5 bases). V shed 5 bases and J shed 6 bases, with 15 bases lying between them. This CDR3 contains 13 residues. CDR1 is DFQATT and CDR2 is SNEGSKA in the germline V gene (reference sequence). Written as DNA, the CDR3 is TGCAGTGCTCCAGGGATTGGTGTGGATACGCAGTATTTT. The encoded protein is CSAPGIGVDTQYF.

This clone was counted a few times. This sequence joins TRBV5-1 and TRBJ2-7; D not resolved. Germline lookup yields CDR1 SGHRS and CDR2 YFSETQ. CDR3 size: 12 residues. Trimming shortened V by 5 bases and J by 7 bases, and 13 bases separated the two germline ends. The CDR3 loop is CASSTQYDEQYF. The CDR3 DNA sequence: TGCGCCAGCAGTACCCAATACGATGAGCAGTACTTC.

This clone came up a few times. The J gene is TRBJ2-7, the V gene TRBV15, with D possibly TRBD2 on 5 matching bases. From germline, CDR1 is LNHNV and CDR2 YYDKDF (reference sequence). The V end was cut by 0 bases, the J end by 4 bases, with 13 bases between. CDR3 length: 15 amino acids. The DNA of the CDR3 is TGTGCCACCAGCAGAGACCGGGGATTGAAGTACGAGCAGTACTTC. Translation: CATSRDRGLKYEQYF.

This clone occurred a few times. CDR3 residues: CASSHYTWHGNEQFF. In nucleotides, the CDR3 is TGTGCCAGCAGTCACTATACATGGCACGGCAATGAGCAGTTCTTC. V gene TRBV6-5 combines with J gene TRBJ2-1; D gene uncertain. Germline V gene sequence: CDR1 MNHEY, CDR2 SVGAGI. V was cut by 5 bases and J by 6 bases, with 17 bases left in between. The CDR3 totals 15 residues.

V is TRBV28 and J is TRBJ1-1; 9 nucleotides align to TRBD1. J lost 1 base, V lost 8 bases, and 8 bases had no gene match. Germline values: CDR1 MDHEN, CDR2 SYDVKM. This CDR3 spans 15 amino acids. The CDR3 loop is CASDGKDRGNTEAFF. CDR3 sequence (DNA): TGTGCCAGCGATGGGAAGGACAGGGGGAACACTGAAGCTTTCTTT.

This clone is judged medium-sized. This chain connects TRBV29-1 to TRBJ2-2; TRBD1 is a possible D gene (7 bases). The CDR3 is 13 amino acids. Per the germline V gene, CDR1 is SQVTM and CDR2 is ANQGSEA. The V end lost 4 bases, the J end lost 6 bases, and 12 bases lay between the germline ends. The CDR3 region is CSVVPRGAGELFF. CDR3 in DNA: TGCAGCGTTGTGCCCAGGGGGGCCGGGGAGCTGTTTTTT.

This clone was detected only a few times. V gene TRBV6-1 combines with J gene TRBJ2-7; the D gene is possibly TRBD2 (5 bases). The CDR3 contains 12 residues. CDR1 is MNHNS and CDR2 is SASEGT in the germline V gene. Trimming took off 4 bases at V and 3 bases at J, with 7 bases between the two ends. The CDR3 DNA reads TGTGCCAGCAGTGTCGGACTCTACGAGCAGTACTTC. Translation gives CASSVGLYEQYF.

The rearrangement links TRBV20-1 to TRBJ2-7; 8 nucleotides agree with TRBD2. Trimming at V came to 5 bases and at J to 0 bases, leaving 9 bases not matched to a gene. Germline CDR1 and CDR2: DFQATT and SNEGSKA (reference sequence). The CDR3 contains 15 residues. The CDR3 protein is CSARHTSGGSYEQYF. As DNA, the CDR3 is TGCAGTGCTCGACATACTAGCGGTGGCTCCTACGAGCAGTACTTC.